This T cell receptor (beta chain) stems from a study of response to subunit inactivated influenza vaccine. Regarding the study as a whole: Every seasonal influenza vaccination brings in few new T cells, the authors suggested.

Losses at the gene ends were 4 bases for V and 5 bases for J; bases not matched to a gene: 7. Germline lookup yields CDR1 SEHNR and CDR2 FQNEAQ (reference sequence). The CDR3 has 14 residues. TCRdb used MiXCR to reprocess the RT-PCR reads, holding one entry per CDR3 protein. Of some 540,000 distinct CDR3 sequences listed, 20% to 25% are singletons. Worth noting for this clonotype: Its antigen is unidentified.

The same data also contributed to another study, on T cells expressing NK-cell markers. Per that study: Making the TCR beta cDNA relied on 5'RACE template switching with UMIs. Underlying the TCR beta repertoires were sorted CD3+CD56+NKG2C+, CD3+CD56+NKG2C- and CD3+CD56-NKG2C+ T cells. The study sequenced eight donors, seven HCMV-seropositive and one seronegative. For a handful of donors, these clonotypes were likewise the leading ones in the CD3+CD56-NKG2C+ fraction.

The genes are TRBV7-9 and TRBJ1-2; TRBD1 matches at 7 bases. The clonotype originates from a man between 50 and 59 years old who received an inactivated influenza vaccine. The sample consisted of CD4+ T cells sorted from PBMCs, taken 11 to 12 days after vaccination. This chain's CDR3 is CASSSYRGGYGYTF. CDR3 nucleotides: TGTGCCAGCAGCTCCTACAGGGGTGGGTATGGCTACACCTTC.